This T cell receptor (beta chain) is from a study of metastatic and nonmetastatic thyroid tumors. The wider study: For malignant and benign thyroid patients, tumor or nodule tissue and blood were the sources whose repertoires were compared. Study-wide points: Malignant thyroid tumors reportedly had TCR beta diversity that was significantly higher than in benign nodules, in blood and tumor.

Before thyroid surgery, none of the patients had received any treatment. The authors' processing: Using the CDR3 differences seen across clinicopathological groups, the authors built a distant-metastasis classifier for papillary thyroid cancer, which was meant to discriminate distant-metastatic patients. TCRdb re-analyzed the PCR reads through MiXCR. The V and J calls were not made by the authors but by TCRdb's processing. The sample records about 22,000 clones, about 40% being singletons. As to this clone: Its target is not known.

The length of the CDR3 is 15 residues. The trim removed 3 bases at V and 7 bases at J, leaving 10 bases unmatched. Germline V gene data show CDR1 as MGHRA and CDR2 as YSYEKL. The J gene is TRBJ2-7, the V gene TRBV4-1; 9 nucleotides line up with TRBD1. The source material was blood. This clonotype was obtained from a male donor with papillary thyroid cancer or a benign thyroid nodule (not recorded which). Some clones in this sample may be carry-over from other donors' samples. In nucleotides, the CDR3 is TGCGCCAGCAGCCAGAGGACAGGGGTCGGCTGGGAGCAGTACTTC. This gives the protein CASSQRTGVGWEQYF.